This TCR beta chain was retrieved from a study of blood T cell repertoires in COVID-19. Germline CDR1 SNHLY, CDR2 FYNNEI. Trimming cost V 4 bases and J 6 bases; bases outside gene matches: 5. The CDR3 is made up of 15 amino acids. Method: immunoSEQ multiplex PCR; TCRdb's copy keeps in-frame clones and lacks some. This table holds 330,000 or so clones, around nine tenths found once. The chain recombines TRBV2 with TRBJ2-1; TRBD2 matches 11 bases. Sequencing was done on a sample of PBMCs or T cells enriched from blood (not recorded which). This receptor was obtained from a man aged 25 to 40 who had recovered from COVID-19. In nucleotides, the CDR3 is TGTGCCAGCAGTGTACGTCTAGCGGGGGGCAATGAGCAGTTCTTC. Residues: CASSVRLAGGNEQFF. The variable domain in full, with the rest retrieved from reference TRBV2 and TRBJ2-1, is EPEVTQTPSHQVTQMGQEVILRCVPISNHLYFYWYRQILGQKVEFLVSFYNNEISEKSEIFDDQFSVERPDGSNFTLKIRSTKLEDSAMYFCASSVRLAGGNEQFFGPGTRLTVL.